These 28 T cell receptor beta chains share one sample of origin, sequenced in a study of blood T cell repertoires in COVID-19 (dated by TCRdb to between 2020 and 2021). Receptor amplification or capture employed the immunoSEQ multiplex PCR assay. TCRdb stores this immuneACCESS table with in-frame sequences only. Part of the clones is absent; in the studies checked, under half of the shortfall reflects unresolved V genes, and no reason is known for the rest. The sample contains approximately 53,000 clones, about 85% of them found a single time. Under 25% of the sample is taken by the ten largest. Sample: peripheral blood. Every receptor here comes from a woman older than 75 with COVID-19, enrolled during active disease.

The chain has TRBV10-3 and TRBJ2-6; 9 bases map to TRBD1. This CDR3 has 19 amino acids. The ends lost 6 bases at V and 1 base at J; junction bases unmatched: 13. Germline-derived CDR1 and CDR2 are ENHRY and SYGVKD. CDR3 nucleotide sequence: TGTGCCATCAGCGACTGGGGACAGGGATCGGTGTCTGGGGCCAACGTCCTGACTTTC. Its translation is CAISDWGQGSVSGANVLTF.

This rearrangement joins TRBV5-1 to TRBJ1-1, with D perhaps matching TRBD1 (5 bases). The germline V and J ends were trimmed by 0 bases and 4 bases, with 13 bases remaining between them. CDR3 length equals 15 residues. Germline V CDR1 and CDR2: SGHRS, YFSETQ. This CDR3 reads CASSLALTAGTEAFF. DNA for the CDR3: TGCGCCAGCAGCTTGGCCCTGACAGCGGGCACTGAAGCTTTCTTT. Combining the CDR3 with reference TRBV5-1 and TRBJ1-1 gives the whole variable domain KAGVTQTPRYLIKTRGQQVTLSCSPISGHRSVSWYQQTPGQGLQFLFEYFSETQRNKGNFPGRFSGRQFSNSRSEMNVSTLELGDSALYLCASSLALTAGTEAFFGQGTRLTVV.

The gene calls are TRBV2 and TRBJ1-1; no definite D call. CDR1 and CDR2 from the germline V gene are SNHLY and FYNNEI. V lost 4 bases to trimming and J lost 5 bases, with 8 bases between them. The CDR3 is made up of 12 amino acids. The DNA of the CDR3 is TGTGCCAGCAGTGGGGGAGGGACTGAAGCTTTCTTT. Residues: CASSGGGTEAFF.

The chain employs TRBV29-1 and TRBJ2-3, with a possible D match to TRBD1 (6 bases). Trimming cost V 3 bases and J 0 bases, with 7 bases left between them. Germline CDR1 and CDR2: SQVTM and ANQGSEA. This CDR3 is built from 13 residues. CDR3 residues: CSVEGASTDTQYF. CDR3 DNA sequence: TGCAGCGTTGAGGGGGCTAGCACAGATACGCAGTATTTT.

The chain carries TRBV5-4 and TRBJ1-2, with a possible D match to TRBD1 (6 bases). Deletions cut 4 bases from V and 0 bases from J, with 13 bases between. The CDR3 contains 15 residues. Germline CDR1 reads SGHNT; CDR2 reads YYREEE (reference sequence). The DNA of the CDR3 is TGTGCCAGCAGCCTCGACAGGACCGCTAACTATGGCTACACCTTC. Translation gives CASSLDRTANYGYTF. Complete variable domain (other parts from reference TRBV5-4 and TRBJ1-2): ETGVTQSPTHLIKTRGQQVTLRCSSQSGHNTVSWYQQALGQGPQFIFQYYREEENGRGNFPPRFSGLQFPNYSSELNVNALELDDSALYLCASSLDRTANYGYTFGSGTRLTVV.

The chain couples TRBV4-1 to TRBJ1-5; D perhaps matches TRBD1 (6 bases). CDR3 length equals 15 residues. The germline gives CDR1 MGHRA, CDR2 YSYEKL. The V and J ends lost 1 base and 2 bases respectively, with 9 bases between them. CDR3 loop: CASSQGGGGNQPQHF. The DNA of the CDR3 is TGCGCCAGCAGCCAAGGAGGGGGAGGCAATCAGCCCCAGCATTTT.

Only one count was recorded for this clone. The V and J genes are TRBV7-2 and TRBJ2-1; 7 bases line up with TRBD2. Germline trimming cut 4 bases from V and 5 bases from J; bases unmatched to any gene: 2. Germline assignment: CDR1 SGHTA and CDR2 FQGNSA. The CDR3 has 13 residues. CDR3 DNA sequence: TGTGCCAGCAGCTATGGGACTAACAATGAGCAGTTCTTC. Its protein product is CASSYGTNNEQFF.

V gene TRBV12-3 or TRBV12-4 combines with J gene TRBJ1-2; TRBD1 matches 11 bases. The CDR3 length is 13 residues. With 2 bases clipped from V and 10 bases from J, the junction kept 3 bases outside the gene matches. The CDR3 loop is CASSLRDRGDYTF. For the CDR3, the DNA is TGTGCCAGCAGTTTAAGGGACAGGGGGGACTACACCTTC.

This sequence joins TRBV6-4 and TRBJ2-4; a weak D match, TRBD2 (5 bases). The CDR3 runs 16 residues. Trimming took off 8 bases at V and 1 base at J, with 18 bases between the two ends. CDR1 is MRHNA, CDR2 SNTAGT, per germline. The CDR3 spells CASPHCRRGAKNIQYF. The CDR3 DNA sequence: TGTGCCAGCCCCCATTGCAGGAGAGGGGCCAAAAACATTCAGTACTTC.

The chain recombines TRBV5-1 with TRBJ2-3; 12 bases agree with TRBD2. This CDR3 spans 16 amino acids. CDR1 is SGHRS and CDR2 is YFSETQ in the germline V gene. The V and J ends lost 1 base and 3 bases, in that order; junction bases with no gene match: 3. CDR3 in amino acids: CASSLSLAGGTDTQYF. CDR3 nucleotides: TGCGCCAGCAGCTTGTCACTAGCGGGGGGTACAGATACGCAGTATTTT.

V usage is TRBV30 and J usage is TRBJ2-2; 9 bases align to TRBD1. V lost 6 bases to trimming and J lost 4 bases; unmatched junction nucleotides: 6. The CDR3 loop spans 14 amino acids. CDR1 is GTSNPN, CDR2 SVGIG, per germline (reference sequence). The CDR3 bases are TGTGCCTGCTCGGGACAGGGCCCCACCGGGGAGCTGTTTTTT. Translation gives CACSGQGPTGELFF. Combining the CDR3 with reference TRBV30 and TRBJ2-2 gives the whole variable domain SQTIHQWPATLVQPVGSPLSLECTVEGTSNPNLYWYRQAAGRGLQLLFYSVGIGQISSEVPQNLSASRPQDRQFILSSKKLLLSDSGFYLCACSGQGPTGELFFGEGSRLTVL.

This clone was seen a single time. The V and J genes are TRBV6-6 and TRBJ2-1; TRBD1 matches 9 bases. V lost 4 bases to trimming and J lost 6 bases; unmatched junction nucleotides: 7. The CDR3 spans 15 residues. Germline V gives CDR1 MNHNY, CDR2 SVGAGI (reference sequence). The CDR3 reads CASSSGQGRLNEQFF. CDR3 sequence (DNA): TGTGCCAGCAGTTCCGGACAGGGGCGGCTCAATGAGCAGTTCTTC.

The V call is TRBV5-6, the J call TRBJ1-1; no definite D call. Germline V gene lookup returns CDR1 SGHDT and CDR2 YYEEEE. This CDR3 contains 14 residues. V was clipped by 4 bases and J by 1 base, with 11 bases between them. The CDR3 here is CASSRDATNTEAFF. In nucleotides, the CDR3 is TGTGCCAGCAGCCGGGATGCTACGAACACTGAAGCTTTCTTT.

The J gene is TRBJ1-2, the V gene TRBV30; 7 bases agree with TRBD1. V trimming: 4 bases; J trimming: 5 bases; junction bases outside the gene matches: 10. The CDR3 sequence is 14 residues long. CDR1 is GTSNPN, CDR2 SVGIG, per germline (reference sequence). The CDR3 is CAWKTRGVGYGYTF. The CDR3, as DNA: TGTGCCTGGAAAACCAGGGGGGTCGGGTATGGCTACACCTTC.

CDR3 bases: TGTGCCACCAGTGACACACCTTCGACAGGGAACACTGAAGCTTTCTTT. As protein: CATSDTPSTGNTEAFF. This chain joins TRBV24-1 and TRBJ1-1; D perhaps matches TRBD1 (6 bases). Trimming took off 4 bases at V and 1 base at J, with 15 bases between the two ends. The CDR3 covers 16 residues. CDR1 and CDR2 from the germline V gene are KGHDR and SFDVKD.

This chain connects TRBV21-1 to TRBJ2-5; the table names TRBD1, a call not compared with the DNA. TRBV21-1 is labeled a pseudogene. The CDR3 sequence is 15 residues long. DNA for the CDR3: TGTGCCAGCAGCCTAAGGACCCAGGGATACGAGACCCAGTACTTC. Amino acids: CASSLRTQGYETQYF.

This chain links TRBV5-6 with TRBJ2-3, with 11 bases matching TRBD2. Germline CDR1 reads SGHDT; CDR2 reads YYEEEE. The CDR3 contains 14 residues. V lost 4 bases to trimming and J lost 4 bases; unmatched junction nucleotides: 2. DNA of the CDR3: TGTGCCAGCAGCCCTAGCGGGGGGTCAGATACGCAGTATTTT. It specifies CASSPSGGSDTQYF.

The CDR3 sequence is CASSFEQGITSTDTQYF. CDR3 nucleotides: TGTGCCAGCAGCTTTGAACAGGGGATCACTAGCACAGATACGCAGTATTTT. V and J are TRBV5-8 and TRBJ2-3; the match to TRBD1 covers 7 bases. Germline CDR1 SGHTS, CDR2 YDEGEE. This CDR3 has 17 residues. V lost 2 bases and J lost 0; bases outside the gene matches: 9.

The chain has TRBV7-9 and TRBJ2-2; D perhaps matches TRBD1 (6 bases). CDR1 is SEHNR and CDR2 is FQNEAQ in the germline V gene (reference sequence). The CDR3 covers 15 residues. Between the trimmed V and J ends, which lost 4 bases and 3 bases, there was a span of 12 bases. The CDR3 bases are TGTGCCAGCAGCTCTCGGGACATTGACACCGGGGAGCTGTTTTTT. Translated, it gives CASSSRDIDTGELFF.

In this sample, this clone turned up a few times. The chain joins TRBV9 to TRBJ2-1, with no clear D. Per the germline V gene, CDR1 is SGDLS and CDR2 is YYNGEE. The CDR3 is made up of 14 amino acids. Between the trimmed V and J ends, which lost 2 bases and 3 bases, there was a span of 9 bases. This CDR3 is CASSVESLYNEQFF. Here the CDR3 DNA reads TGTGCCAGCAGCGTCGAGAGCCTCTACAATGAGCAGTTCTTC.

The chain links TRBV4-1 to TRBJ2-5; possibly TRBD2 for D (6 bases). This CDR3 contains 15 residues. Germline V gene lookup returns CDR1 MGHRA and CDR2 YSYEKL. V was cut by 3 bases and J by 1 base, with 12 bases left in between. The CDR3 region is CASSHPGLSQETQYF. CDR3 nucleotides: TGCGCCAGCAGCCACCCGGGACTGAGCCAAGAGACCCAGTACTTC.

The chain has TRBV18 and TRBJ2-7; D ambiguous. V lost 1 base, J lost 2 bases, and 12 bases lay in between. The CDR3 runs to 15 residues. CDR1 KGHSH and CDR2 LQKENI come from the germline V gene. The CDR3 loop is CASSPLSNTAYEQYF. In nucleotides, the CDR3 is TGTGCCAGCTCACCACTCAGTAACACAGCCTACGAGCAGTACTTC. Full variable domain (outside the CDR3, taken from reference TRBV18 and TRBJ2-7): NAGVMQNPRHLVRRRGQEARLRCSPMKGHSHVYWYRQLPEEGLKFMVYLQKENIIDESGMPKERFSAEFPKEGPSILRIQQVVRGDSAAYFCASSPLSNTAYEQYFGPGTRLTVT.

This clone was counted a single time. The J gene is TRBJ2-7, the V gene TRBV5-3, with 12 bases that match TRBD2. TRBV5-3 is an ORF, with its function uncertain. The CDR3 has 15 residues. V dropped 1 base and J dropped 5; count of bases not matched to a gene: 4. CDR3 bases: TGTGCCAGAAGCTTGAAACTAGCGGGGGGTCACGAGCAGTACTTC. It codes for CARSLKLAGGHEQYF.

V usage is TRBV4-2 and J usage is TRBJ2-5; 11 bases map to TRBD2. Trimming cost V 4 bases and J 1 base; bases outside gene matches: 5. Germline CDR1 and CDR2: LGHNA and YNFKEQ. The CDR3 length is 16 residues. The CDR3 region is CASSRTSGGPQETQYF. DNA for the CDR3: TGTGCCAGCAGCCGAACTAGCGGGGGCCCCCAAGAGACCCAGTACTTC.

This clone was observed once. The CDR3 region is CASSLGRGSSYNEQFF. The CDR3 nucleotides are TGTGCCAGCAGCTTAGGTCGGGGAAGCTCCTACAATGAGCAGTTCTTC. The J gene is TRBJ2-1, the V gene TRBV7-6, with a weak D call TRBD2 (5 bases). The ends were cut back, 1 base at V and 0 bases at J, with 10 bases in the middle. The CDR3 extends over 16 amino acids. Germline V gene lookup returns CDR1 SGHVS and CDR2 FNYEAQ.

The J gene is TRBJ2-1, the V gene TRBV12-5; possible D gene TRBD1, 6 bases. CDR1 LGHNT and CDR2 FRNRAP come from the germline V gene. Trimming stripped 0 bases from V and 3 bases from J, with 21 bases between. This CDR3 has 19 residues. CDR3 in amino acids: CASGLVRGGSSSNYNEQFF. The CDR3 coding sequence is TGTGCTAGTGGTTTGGTGAGAGGGGGAAGCTCCTCAAACTACAATGAGCAGTTCTTC.

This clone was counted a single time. CDR3 amino acids: CASSPAGIDYGYTF. The DNA of the CDR3 is TGTGCCAGCAGCCCCGCGGGGATTGACTATGGCTACACCTTC. The gene calls are TRBV5-4 and TRBJ1-2; D gene unclear. V was shortened by 4 bases and J by 3 bases, with 13 bases between the two germline ends. This CDR3 region has 14 residues. CDR1 and CDR2 (germline): SGHNT, YYREEE (reference sequence).

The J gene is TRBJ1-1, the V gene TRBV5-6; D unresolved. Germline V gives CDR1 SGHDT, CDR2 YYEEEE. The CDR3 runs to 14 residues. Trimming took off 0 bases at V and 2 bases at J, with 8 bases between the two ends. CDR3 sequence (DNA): TGTGCCAGCAGCTTGGCCACTTATAACACTGAAGCTTTCTTT. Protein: CASSLATYNTEAFF.